This record concerns one T cell receptor (beta chain) sequence. What it binds is not known. This sample stems from a study of blood T cells in healthy people across ages. Trimming took 6 bases from V and 0 from J; bases not matched to a gene: 16. Germline assignment: CDR1 PRHDT and CDR2 FYEKMQ (reference sequence). The CDR3 is 22 amino acids. Through a sample-barcoded 5' primer and a J-beta primer mix, a second PCR was run for about 6 to 11 cycles. MiXCR, applied by TCRdb to the 5' RACE reads, yields one record per CDR3 protein. The data show roughly 800,000 distinct CDR3 sequences, nearly 60% seen once. Study-level results: The percentage of naive T cells correlated strongly with TCR beta diversity.

V is TRBV13 and J is TRBJ2-6; 14 bases fit TRBD2. The sample consisted of blood. This clonotype originated in a man aged 30 to 39 in good health. The CDR3 sequence: CASRRYGLAGGHRSSGANVLTF. CDR3 DNA sequence: TGTGCCAGCAGAAGGTACGGACTAGCGGGAGGCCACCGAAGCTCTGGGGCCAACGTCCTGACTTTC.